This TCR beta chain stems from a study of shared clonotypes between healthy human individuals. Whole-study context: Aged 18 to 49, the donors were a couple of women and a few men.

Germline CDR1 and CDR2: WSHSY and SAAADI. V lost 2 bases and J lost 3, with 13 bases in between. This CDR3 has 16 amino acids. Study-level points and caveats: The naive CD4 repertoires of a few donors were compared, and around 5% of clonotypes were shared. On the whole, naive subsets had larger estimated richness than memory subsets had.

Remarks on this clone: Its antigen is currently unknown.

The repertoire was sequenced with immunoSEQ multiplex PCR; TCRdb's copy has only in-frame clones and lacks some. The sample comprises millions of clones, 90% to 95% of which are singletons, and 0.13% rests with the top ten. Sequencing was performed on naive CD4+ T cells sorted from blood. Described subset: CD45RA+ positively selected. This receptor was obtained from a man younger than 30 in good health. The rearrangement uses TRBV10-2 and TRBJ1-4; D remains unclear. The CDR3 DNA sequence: TGCGCCAGCAGTGAGAGACCGCCTGGGGCTAATGAAAAACTGTTTTTT. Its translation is CASSERPPGANEKLFF.